These 6 T cell receptor beta chains came from one sample sequenced in a study of T cell responses to AZD1222 COVID-19 vaccine. Data came from immunoSEQ multiplex PCR; TCRdb stores just in-frame clones and leaves some out. The sample carries 110,000 to 150,000 clones, approximately 90% recorded once. The sample consisted of peripheral blood, taken 28 days after the second AZD1222 dose. Source of these receptors: an adult who received the AZD1222 COVID-19 vaccine.

V and J are TRBV6-6 and TRBJ2-1; D gene uncertain. The CDR3 is 14 amino acids. Germline V gene lookup returns CDR1 MNHNY and CDR2 SVGAGI (reference sequence). Trimming removed 3 bases from V and 7 bases from J, with 13 bases in between. In nucleotides, the CDR3 is TGTGCCAGCAGTTATCCGGAGTTAGGGAATGAGCAGTTCTTC. It encodes CASSYPELGNEQFF.

V usage is TRBV6-4 and J usage is TRBJ2-5; no firm D call. The CDR3 contains 12 residues. The germline V gene has CDR1 MRHNA and CDR2 SNTAGT. V was clipped by 9 bases and J by 7 bases, with 15 bases between them. The CDR3 sequence is CARLHAQRTQYF. DNA of the CDR3: TGTGCCAGGTTACACGCCCAGCGGACCCAGTACTTC.

The chain couples TRBV6-6 to TRBJ1-2; D may be TRBD1 (6 bases). V was cut by 1 base and J by 8 bases, with 11 bases left in between. This CDR3 is 13 amino acids long. Germline V gene data show CDR1 as MNHNY and CDR2 as SVGAGI (reference sequence). CDR3 nucleotides: TGTGCCAGCAGTTACTGGGGGGCGTTAGGCTACACCTTC. It yields the protein CASSYWGALGYTF.

The chain has TRBV3-1 (or the pseudogene TRBV3-2) and TRBJ2-7; 8 bases are a match to TRBD2. V dropped 0 bases and J dropped 9; count of bases not matched to a gene: 4. Germline V lookup: CDR1 LGHDT, CDR2 YNNKEL (reference sequence). This CDR3 spans 13 amino acids. The CDR3, as DNA: TGTGCCAGCAGCCAAGATGCGGGGGGCGCGCAGTACTTC. It codes for CASSQDAGGAQYF.

V is TRBV6-1 and J is TRBJ2-7; a weak D match, TRBD2 (7 bases). The CDR3 is 17 residues long. V gave up 2 bases and J gave up 3 bases, with 20 bases separating them. Germline V gene sequence: CDR1 MNHNS, CDR2 SASEGT. The CDR3 DNA sequence: TGTGCCAGCAGTGAAATAGGGGGGGGCAGGCGGAGCTACGAGCAGTACTTC. Residues: CASSEIGGGRRSYEQYF.

This clone was seen just once. Other DNA sequences in this sample translate to the same CDR3. The rearrangement joins TRBV20-1 to TRBJ2-7, with D unresolved. CDR3 length: 11 amino acids. Germline-derived CDR1 and CDR2 are DFQATT and SNEGSKA (reference sequence). V dropped 2 bases and J dropped 4 bases, with 6 bases sitting between them. Here the CDR3 reads CSARRGYEQYF. Written as DNA, the CDR3 is TGCAGTGCTAGACGAGGATACGAGCAGTACTTC.